The present T cell receptor beta chain was sequenced within a study of T cell responses to AZD1222 COVID-19 vaccine. Regarding the study as a whole: Only a handful of AZD1222 recipients, more than five in all, had baseline seropositivity. Donor demographics were predominantly white British with a female majority; clonal diversity may be underestimated. Increased Spike-specific TCR breadth and depth were observed after two AZD1222 doses. Repertoire samples came only from after the peak T cell response.

This table comes from immunoSEQ multiplex PCR, and its TCRdb copy is limited to in-frame clones, with some not included. The sample yields over 70,000 clones, around 90% seen once. Concerning this clone itself: The antigen is unknown.

Between the trimmed V and J ends, which lost 1 base and 4 bases, there was a span of 14 bases. Germline assignment: CDR1 SGHTA and CDR2 FQGNSA. The CDR3 contains 16 residues. The receptor was isolated from an adult in good health. The starting material was peripheral blood, obtained on day 0 of MenACWY control vaccination. V usage is TRBV7-2 and J usage is TRBJ1-3; D gene unclear. The CDR3 sequence is CASSLDPRRAGNTIYF. The CDR3 DNA reads as TGTGCCAGCAGCTTAGATCCCAGAAGAGCCGGAAACACCATATATTTT. Using reference TRBV7-2 and TRBJ1-3 for the parts outside the CDR3, the full variable domain is GAGVSQSPSNKVTEKGKDVELRCDPISGHTALYWYRQSLGQGLEFLIYFQGNSAPDKSGLPSDRFSAERTGGSVSTLTIQRTQQEDSAVYLCASSLDPRRAGNTIYFGEGSWLTVV.